This TCR beta chain emerged from a study of CD49a tissue-resident CD8 T cells in human skin (dated by TCRdb to about 2017). With regard to the full study: The study looked at subsets of tissue-resident memory CD8+ T cells in human skin, with the subsets defined by expression of CD49a, CD69 and CD103.

Preparation of the library involved the immunoSEQ multiplex PCR assay. In the paper's pipeline: Frequencies of TCR V beta family usage were compared among the sorted CD8+ T cell populations from blood, dermis and epidermis. TCRdb's version of the immuneACCESS table is confined to in-frame rearrangements and falls short of the full clone set. An unresolved V gene accounts for under half of the shortfall where checked; the remainder is of unknown origin. From that table come the V and J calls and clone size; the DNA was used to work out D and trimming. In all, the sample holds approximately 1,500 clones, and 65% of those were seen once. About 30% of the sample comes from the top ten. As to this clone: Its antigen remains unidentified. Nothing much larger sits one base from this clone, and base qualities are not available.

In sorted CD8+ T cells obtained from the blood, dermis and epidermis of about 5 healthy donors, TCR beta CDR3 regions were analysed. Both blood and skin samples were provided by each TCR-sequenced donor, and all TCR-sequenced donors were healthy individuals. Before TCR beta sequencing, CD8+ T cell populations were isolated by sorting. V is cut by 0 bases and J by 6 bases, and the space between the germline ends is 15 bases. Sequences SGHAT (CDR1) and FQNNGV (CDR2) are obtained from the germline V gene. The CDR3, cysteine through phenylalanine, is 16 amino acids long. Only the CDR3 part of the read is kept: 48 bases, read in frame from the first base.

Sequencing was carried out using CLA- CD8+ effector memory T cells sorted from blood. The chain joins TRBV11-2 to TRBJ2-1; tentative D gene TRBD1, with 6 bases matching. The TCR sequence derives from a human donor in good health. The DNA sequence is given as TGTGCCAGCAGCTTAGATCAGGGGCAGGGCGGCAATGAGCAGTTCTTC. Its translation reads: CASSLDQGQGGNEQFF. Outside the CDR3, residues come from the reference TRBV11-2 and TRBJ2-1 proteins, so the full variable domain is: EAGVAQSPRYKIIEKRQSVAFWCNPISGHATLYWYQQILGQGPKLLIQFQNNGVVDDSQLPKDRFSAERLKGVDSTLKIQPAKLEDSAVYLCASSLDQGQGGNEQFFGPGTRLTVL.